These 13 T cell receptor beta chains share one sample of origin, sequenced in a study of blood T cell repertoires in COVID-19. Generated by immunoSEQ multiplex PCR, the TCRdb table keeps only in-frame clones and is missing some. The table has roughly 140,000 clones, approximately 85% seen once. Sequencing used peripheral blood. These receptors were collected from an older woman with COVID-19, enrolled during active disease.

The chain carries TRBV5-1 and TRBJ2-7; 8 bases match TRBD1. The CDR3 has 15 residues. After removal of 2 bases from V and 3 bases from J, the junction contained 7 bases not matched to a gene. The germline V gene encodes CDR1 SGHRS and CDR2 YFSETQ. CDR3: CASSFTGGKHYEQYF. The CDR3 region has the DNA TGCGCCAGCAGCTTTACAGGGGGTAAGCACTACGAGCAGTACTTC.

The gene calls are TRBV2 and TRBJ2-7, with D perhaps matching TRBD2 (5 bases). V was shortened by 5 bases and J by 4 bases, with 12 bases between the two germline ends. There are 13 residues in the CDR3. Germline lookup yields CDR1 SNHLY and CDR2 FYNNEI. The CDR3 reads CASSTGRVYEQYF. DNA for the CDR3: TGTGCCAGCAGTACGGGGAGAGTATACGAGCAGTACTTC.

The rearrangement uses TRBV2 and TRBJ2-1, with a weak D call TRBD1 (6 bases). The CDR3 sequence is 15 residues long. Germline values: CDR1 SNHLY, CDR2 FYNNEI. V was clipped by 6 bases and J by 0 bases, with 12 bases between them. CDR3 nucleotides: TGTGCCAGCAGCGTTCAGGGGTCCTCCTACAATGAGCAGTTCTTC. This encodes CASSVQGSSYNEQFF.

This chain joins TRBV19 and TRBJ2-7; the D gene is possibly TRBD2 (5 bases). Germline CDR1 and CDR2: LNHDA and SQIVND (reference sequence). The CDR3 totals 14 residues. Deletions cut 2 bases from V and 3 bases from J, with 11 bases between. The CDR3 protein is CASSISEDGYEQYF. The CDR3 DNA reads as TGTGCCAGTAGTATATCGGAGGATGGCTACGAGCAGTACTTC.

The chain carries TRBV4-3 and TRBJ2-2; D is possibly TRBD2 (5 bases). V was clipped by 2 bases and J by 1 base, with 8 bases between them. Germline V gives CDR1 LGHNA, CDR2 YSLEER. The CDR3 extends over 15 amino acids. The CDR3 nucleotides are TGCGCCAGCAGCCAATATAGCGTGAACACCGGGGAGCTGTTTTTT. This sequence encodes CASSQYSVNTGELFF.

The gene calls are TRBV18 and TRBJ2-7; no reliable D call. CDR1 is KGHSH and CDR2 is LQKENI in the germline V gene. V lost 3 bases and J 6 bases, leaving 12 bases between the germline ends. CDR3 length: 13 amino acids. The CDR3 coding sequence is TGTGCCAGCTCACCTCCCCCCCGGAGCGAGCAGTACTTC. Its protein is CASSPPPRSEQYF.

V gene TRBV24-1 combines with J gene TRBJ2-3; 10 positions agree with TRBD1. V shed 3 bases, J shed 4 bases, and the junction held 3 bases outside the gene matches. The germline V gene encodes CDR1 KGHDR and CDR2 SFDVKD. The CDR3 has 15 residues. CDR3 nucleotide sequence: TGTGCCACCAGTGATCGACAGGGGGCCGCAGATACGCAGTATTTT. Its protein product is CATSDRQGAADTQYF.

The V and J genes are TRBV6-5 and TRBJ2-7; 8 bases are shared with TRBD1. V lost 6 bases to trimming and J lost 6 bases; unmatched junction nucleotides: 10. The germline V gene has CDR1 MNHEY and CDR2 SVGAGI. CDR3 length: 14 amino acids. The CDR3 here is CASSSTGELGEQYF. CDR3 DNA sequence: TGTGCCAGCAGCTCGACAGGGGAGTTGGGCGAGCAGTACTTC.

The rearrangement uses TRBV28 and TRBJ2-7; weak D call: TRBD2 (6 bases). With 6 bases removed from V and 6 bases from J, the gap between germline ends came to 27 bases. Germline V CDR1 and CDR2: MDHEN, SYDVKM. This CDR3 contains 17 residues. CDR3 in DNA: TGTGCCAGCAGCTTGATTTGGGCGGGACCTACGTTTGGCGAGCAGTACTTC. This sequence encodes CASSLIWAGPTFGEQYF. Using reference TRBV28 and TRBJ2-7 for the parts outside the CDR3, the full variable domain is DVKVTQSSRYLVKRTGEKVFLECVQDMDHENMFWYRQDPGLGLRLIYFSYDVKMKEKGDIPEGYSVSREKKERFSLILESASTNQTSMYLCASSLIWAGPTFGEQYFGPGTRLTVT.

V and J are TRBV23-1 and TRBJ1-2; D might be TRBD1 (5 bases). TRBV23-1 belongs to the ORF category, with a function that is uncertain. Trimming took off 0 bases at V and 5 bases at J, with 13 bases between the two ends. The CDR3 spans 15 residues. For the CDR3, the DNA is TGCGCCAGCAGTCAATCTAGGCCAGGGAGGTATGGCTACACCTTC. It translates to CASSQSRPGRYGYTF.

The rearrangement uses TRBV3-1 (or the pseudogene TRBV3-2) and TRBJ2-1, with a possible D match to TRBD2 (6 bases). V lost 1 base to trimming and J lost 8 bases, with 15 bases between them. The germline CDR1 and CDR2 sequences are LGHDT and YNNKEL (reference sequence). This CDR3 has 15 amino acids. The CDR3 sequence is CASSQGGLVYDEQFF. For the CDR3, the DNA is TGTGCCAGCAGCCAAGGGGGACTCGTTTACGATGAGCAGTTCTTC.

Written as DNA, the CDR3 is TGTGCCAGCAGCGTGGGGGTAGCGGGACAGCCCCAGCATTTT. Protein product: CASSVGVAGQPQHF. V and J are TRBV9 and TRBJ1-5; maybe TRBD1 (5 bases). Trimming pared 2 bases from V and 7 bases from J, leaving 13 bases between. The germline V gene has CDR1 SGDLS and CDR2 YYNGEE. The CDR3 covers 14 residues.

The chain carries TRBV19 and TRBJ1-6; TRBD1 agrees at 7 bases. This CDR3 is built from 15 residues. The V gene's germline CDR1 is LNHDA and CDR2 SQIVND (reference sequence). V trimming: 10 bases; J trimming: 0 bases; junction bases outside the gene matches: 6. DNA of the CDR3: TGTGCCACCCTGGACAGGACCTCCTATAATTCACCCCTCCACTTT. The encoded protein is CATLDRTSYNSPLHF.